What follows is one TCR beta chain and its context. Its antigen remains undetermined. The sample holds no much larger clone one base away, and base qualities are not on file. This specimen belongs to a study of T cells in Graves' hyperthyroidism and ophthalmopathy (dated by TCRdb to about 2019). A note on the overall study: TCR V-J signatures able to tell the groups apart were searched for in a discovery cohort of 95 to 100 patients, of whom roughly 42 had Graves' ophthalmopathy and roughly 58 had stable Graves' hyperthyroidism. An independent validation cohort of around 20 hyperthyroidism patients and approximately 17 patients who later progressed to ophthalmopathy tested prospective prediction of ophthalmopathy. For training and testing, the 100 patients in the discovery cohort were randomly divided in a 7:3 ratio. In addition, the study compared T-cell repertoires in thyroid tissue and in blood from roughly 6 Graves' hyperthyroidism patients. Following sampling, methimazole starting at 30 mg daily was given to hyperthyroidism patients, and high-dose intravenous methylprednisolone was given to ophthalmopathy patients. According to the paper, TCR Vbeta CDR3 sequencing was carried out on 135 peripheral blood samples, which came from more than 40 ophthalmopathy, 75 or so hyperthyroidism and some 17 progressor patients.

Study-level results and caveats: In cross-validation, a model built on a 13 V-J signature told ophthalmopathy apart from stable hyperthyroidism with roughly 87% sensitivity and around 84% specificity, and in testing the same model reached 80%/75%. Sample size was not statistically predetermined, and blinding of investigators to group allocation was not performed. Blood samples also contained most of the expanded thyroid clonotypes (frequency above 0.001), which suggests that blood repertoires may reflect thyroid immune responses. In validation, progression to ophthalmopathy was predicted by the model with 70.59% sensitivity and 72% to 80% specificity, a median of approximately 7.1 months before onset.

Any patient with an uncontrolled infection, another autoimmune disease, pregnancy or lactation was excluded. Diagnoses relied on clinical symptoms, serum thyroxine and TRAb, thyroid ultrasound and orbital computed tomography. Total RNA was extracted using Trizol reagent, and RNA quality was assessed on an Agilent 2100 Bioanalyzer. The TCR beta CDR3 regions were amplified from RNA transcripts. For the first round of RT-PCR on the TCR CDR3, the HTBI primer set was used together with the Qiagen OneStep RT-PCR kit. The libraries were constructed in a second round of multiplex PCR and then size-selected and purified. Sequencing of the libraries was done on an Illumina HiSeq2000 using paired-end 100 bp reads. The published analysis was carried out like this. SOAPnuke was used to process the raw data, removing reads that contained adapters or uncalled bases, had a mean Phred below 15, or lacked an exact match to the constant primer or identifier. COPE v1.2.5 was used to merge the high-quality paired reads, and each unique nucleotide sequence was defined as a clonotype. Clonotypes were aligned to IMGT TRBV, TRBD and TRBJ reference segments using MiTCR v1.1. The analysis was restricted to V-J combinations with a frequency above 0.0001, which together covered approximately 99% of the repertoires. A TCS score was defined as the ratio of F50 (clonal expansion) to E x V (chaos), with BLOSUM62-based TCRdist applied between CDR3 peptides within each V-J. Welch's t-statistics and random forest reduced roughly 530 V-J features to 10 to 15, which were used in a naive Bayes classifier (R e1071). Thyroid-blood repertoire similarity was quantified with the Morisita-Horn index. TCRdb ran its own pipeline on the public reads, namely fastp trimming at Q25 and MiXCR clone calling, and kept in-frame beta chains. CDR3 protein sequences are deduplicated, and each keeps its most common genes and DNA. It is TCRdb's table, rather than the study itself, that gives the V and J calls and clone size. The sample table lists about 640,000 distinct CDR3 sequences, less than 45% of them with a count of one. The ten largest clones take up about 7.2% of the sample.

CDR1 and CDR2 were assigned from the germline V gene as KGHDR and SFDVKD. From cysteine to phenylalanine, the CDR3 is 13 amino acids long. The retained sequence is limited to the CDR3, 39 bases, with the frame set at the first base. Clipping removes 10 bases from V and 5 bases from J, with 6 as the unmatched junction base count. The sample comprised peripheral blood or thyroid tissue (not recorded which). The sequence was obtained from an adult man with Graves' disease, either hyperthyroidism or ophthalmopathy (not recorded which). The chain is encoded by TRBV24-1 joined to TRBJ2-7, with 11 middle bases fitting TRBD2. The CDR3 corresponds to CATKTSGKDEQYF. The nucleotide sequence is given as TGTGCCACGAAGACTAGCGGGAAAGACGAGCAGTACTTC.